This T cell receptor beta chain was identified during a study of shared clonotypes between healthy human individuals. The data were produced by immunoSEQ multiplex PCR, yet TCRdb's version contains in-frame clones alone and is incomplete. The sample shows roughly 650,000 clones, 95% to 97% of them seen only once. Germline V lookup: CDR1 LNHDA, CDR2 SQIVND (reference sequence). The CDR3 runs 18 residues. V gave up 3 bases and J gave up 0 bases, with 18 bases separating them. Positive CCR7 selection of CD45RO-negative cells yielded the naive CD8 cells, and terminally differentiated effector memory CD45RA+ cells were excluded.

Specimen: naive CD8+ T cells sorted from blood. The receptor's source is a woman in her 30s in good health. V is TRBV19 and J is TRBJ2-4; D remains ambiguous. The CDR3: CASSIQSRPILAKNIQYF. Written as DNA, the CDR3 is TGTGCCAGTAGTATTCAAAGCAGGCCAATTCTAGCCAAAAACATTCAGTACTTC.